This is a list of T cell receptor beta chains from one sample in a study of breast tumors, draining lymph nodes, adjacent tissues. One entry per CDR3 protein, called by TCRdb with MiXCR from the multiplex PCR reads. The repertoire consists of under 150,000 distinct CDR3 sequences, with around 24% occurring once and the leading ten covering 2.6%. Sequenced sample: axillary lymph node tissue. The receptor source for this set is a female donor with breast cancer. Some clones in this sample may be carry-over from other donors' samples. The CDR3 runs from the conserved cysteine through the conserved F or W. Each record gives: CDR3 DNA, CDR3 protein, V gene, J gene, D gene, clone size. A D gene is named only where the DNA matches it firmly. The size entry is marked missing in some rows and otherwise reads once, few, many or a size class.

CDR3nt: TGTGCCTGGAGTTTTGCAGGGTTAGCCGGGGAGCTGTTTTTT; CDR3aa: CAWSFAGLAGELFF; v_gene: TRBV30; j_gene: TRBJ2-2; d_gene: .; abundance: many
CDR3nt: TGCAGTGCTAGGCGGGACAGGACCACCGAGCAGTACTTC; CDR3aa: CSARRDRTTEQYF; v_gene: TRBV20-1; j_gene: TRBJ2-7; d_gene: TRBD1; abundance: many
CDR3nt: TGTGCCAGCAGTTACTCATTGGGCGGGATCCCACCTTACAATGAGCAGTTCTTC; CDR3aa: CASSYSLGGIPPYNEQFF; v_gene: TRBV6-5; j_gene: TRBJ2-1; d_gene: .; abundance: many
CDR3nt: TGTGCCAGCAGTTTCGCCCGGACTAGCGACTCCTACGAGCAGTACTTC; CDR3aa: CASSFARTSDSYEQYF; v_gene: TRBV28; j_gene: TRBJ2-7; d_gene: TRBD2; abundance: many
CDR3nt: TGTGCCAGCAGCGGGAGGGGGCAAGGCACTGAAGCTTTCTTT; CDR3aa: CASSGRGQGTEAFF; v_gene: TRBV25-1; j_gene: TRBJ1-1; d_gene: TRBD1; abundance: .
CDR3nt: TGTGCCAGCAGCTTGTGGAATCAGCCCCAGCATTTT; CDR3aa: CASSLWNQPQHF; v_gene: TRBV5-6; j_gene: TRBJ1-5; d_gene: .; abundance: .
CDR3nt: TGTGCCAGCAGCTTGGAGACCCTTGCCGGGGGGCTTGTAAATTCACCCCTCCACTTT; CDR3aa: CASSLETLAGGLVNSPLHF; v_gene: TRBV5-8; j_gene: TRBJ1-6; d_gene: .; abundance: once
CDR3nt: TGTGCCAGCAGCTTGGTTGGGGGCGGCGAGCAGTACTTC; CDR3aa: CASSLVGGGEQYF; v_gene: TRBV5-8; j_gene: TRBJ2-7; d_gene: .; abundance: many
CDR3nt: TGTGCCAGCAGGTTCGGCCACGGTATCTCCTACGAGCAGTACTTC; CDR3aa: CASRFGHGISYEQYF; v_gene: TRBV28; j_gene: TRBJ2-7; d_gene: .; abundance: few
CDR3nt: TGTGCCAGTAGGGGACAGGGGGGGAGTCAGCCCCAGCATTTT; CDR3aa: CASRGQGGSQPQHF; v_gene: TRBV19; j_gene: TRBJ1-5; d_gene: TRBD1; abundance: .
CDR3nt: TGTGCCAGCAGCAGGACTAGAGGGGGCAATGAGCAGTTCTTC; CDR3aa: CASSRTRGGNEQFF; v_gene: TRBV14; j_gene: TRBJ2-1; d_gene: .; abundance: .
CDR3nt: TGTGCCAGCAGCCCCCGCGGGGACTACGAGCAGTACTTC; CDR3aa: CASSPRGDYEQYF; v_gene: TRBV6-6; j_gene: TRBJ2-7; d_gene: .; abundance: many
CDR3nt: TGTGCCAGCGGGACTATCGGGAGTATCAATGAGCAGTTCTTC; CDR3aa: CASGTIGSINEQFF; v_gene: TRBV19; j_gene: TRBJ2-1; d_gene: TRBD2; abundance: .
CDR3nt: TGTGCCAGCAGCGTAGTGGCGGGATCCTACAATGAGCAGTTCTTC; CDR3aa: CASSVVAGSYNEQFF; v_gene: TRBV9; j_gene: TRBJ2-1; d_gene: .; abundance: many
CDR3nt: TGTGCCAGCAGCTTAGGAGGGAGGTCCTACAATGAGCAGTTCTTC; CDR3aa: CASSLGGRSYNEQFF; v_gene: TRBV7-2; j_gene: TRBJ2-1; d_gene: .; abundance: many
CDR3nt: TGTGCCAGCAGCGCCCGGGGCTATGGCTACACCTTC; CDR3aa: CASSARGYGYTF; v_gene: TRBV9; j_gene: TRBJ1-2; d_gene: .; abundance: many
CDR3nt: TGTGCCAGCAGTCCCCAGGGGGCGCATACCCCTACTAACTATGGCTACACCTTC; CDR3aa: CASSPQGAHTPTNYGYTF; v_gene: TRBV12-3/TRBV12-4; j_gene: TRBJ1-2; d_gene: TRBD1; abundance: many
CDR3nt: TGTGCCAGCAGTCGGGACTGGTTGGGCAATCAGCCCCAGCATTTT; CDR3aa: CASSRDWLGNQPQHF; v_gene: TRBV12-3/TRBV12-4; j_gene: TRBJ1-5; d_gene: .; abundance: .
CDR3nt: TGTGCCAGCTCCCGAACTAACTATGGCTACACCTTC; CDR3aa: CASSRTNYGYTF; v_gene: TRBV6-1; j_gene: TRBJ1-2; d_gene: .; abundance: few
CDR3nt: TGTGCCTGGAAGGAGGAGTACAATGAGCAGTTCTTC; CDR3aa: CAWKEEYNEQFF; v_gene: TRBV30; j_gene: TRBJ2-1; d_gene: .; abundance: many
CDR3nt: TGTGCCAGCAGTCATACAGGGGGCTATTCACCCCTCCACTTT; CDR3aa: CASSHTGGYSPLHF; v_gene: TRBV12-3/TRBV12-4; j_gene: TRBJ1-6; d_gene: TRBD1; abundance: many
CDR3nt: TGTGCCTGGAGCCCTCGGCTGGACACAGATACGCAGTATTTT; CDR3aa: CAWSPRLDTDTQYF; v_gene: TRBV30; j_gene: TRBJ2-3; d_gene: .; abundance: many
CDR3nt: TGTGCCAGCAGTTACTACTCGGTAACCTACGAGCAGTACTTC; CDR3aa: CASSYYSVTYEQYF; v_gene: TRBV6-2/TRBV6-3; j_gene: TRBJ2-7; d_gene: .; abundance: many
CDR3nt: TGTGCCAGCAGCTTATTCAATGAGCAGTTCTTC; CDR3aa: CASSLFNEQFF; v_gene: TRBV7-9; j_gene: TRBJ2-1; d_gene: .; abundance: many
CDR3nt: TGTGCCTGGAGCGGATCCACCGGGGAGCTGTTTTTT; CDR3aa: CAWSGSTGELFF; v_gene: TRBV30; j_gene: TRBJ2-2; d_gene: .; abundance: .
CDR3nt: TGCAGTGCTGCAAGCAGGGACCCCAATTCACCCCTCCACTTT; CDR3aa: CSAASRDPNSPLHF; v_gene: TRBV20-1; j_gene: TRBJ1-6; d_gene: .; abundance: .
CDR3nt: TGTGCCAGCAGTTTCTGGCGGGAGGGCACCGGGGAGCTGTTTTTT; CDR3aa: CASSFWREGTGELFF; v_gene: TRBV28; j_gene: TRBJ2-2; d_gene: TRBD2; abundance: .
CDR3nt: TGTGCCAGCAGCCAAGAAACGAAGGGATCTCGGCCCCAGCATTTT; CDR3aa: CASSQETKGSRPQHF; v_gene: TRBV4-2; j_gene: TRBJ1-5; d_gene: .; abundance: many
CDR3nt: TGTGCCAGCAGCAACAATCCCCGCGGGACTCTATCCTACGAGCAGTACTTC; CDR3aa: CASSNNPRGTLSYEQYF; v_gene: TRBV7-9; j_gene: TRBJ2-7; d_gene: .; abundance: many
CDR3nt: TGTGCCAGCAGTGGTTCCGCAGTCGAGCAGTACTTC; CDR3aa: CASSGSAVEQYF; v_gene: TRBV2; j_gene: TRBJ2-7; d_gene: .; abundance: many
CDR3nt: TGCAGTGCTAGAGATCTAGCGACTAGCGACGCCTACGAGCAGTACTTC; CDR3aa: CSARDLATSDAYEQYF; v_gene: TRBV20-1; j_gene: TRBJ2-7; d_gene: TRBD2; abundance: many
CDR3nt: TGTGCCAGTAGTATAACAGCGCGAACTGCCGGGGAGCTGTTTTTT; CDR3aa: CASSITARTAGELFF; v_gene: TRBV19; j_gene: TRBJ2-2; d_gene: .; abundance: many
CDR3nt: TGTGCCACTGATGACAGAAAGGGGACCGGGGAGCTGTTTTTT; CDR3aa: CATDDRKGTGELFF; v_gene: TRBV28; j_gene: TRBJ2-2; d_gene: .; abundance: many
CDR3nt: TGTGCCACCAGTGACCAACACCCGGGGGGAGCCTACAATGAGCAGTTCTTC; CDR3aa: CATSDQHPGGAYNEQFF; v_gene: TRBV24-1; j_gene: TRBJ2-1; d_gene: TRBD2; abundance: many